Following are 2 T cell receptor beta chains from one sample sequenced in a study of T cells in Graves' hyperthyroidism and ophthalmopathy. There were TCR beta CDR3 regions amplified from RNA transcripts. First-round RT-PCR targeting the TCR CDR3 was performed with the HTBI primer set. TCRdb passed the multiplex PCR reads through MiXCR, listing each CDR3 protein once. The sample has approximately 610,000 distinct CDR3 sequences, approximately 15% seen once. Input material: blood. These receptors all come from a young woman with Graves' hyperthyroidism.

The rearrangement joins TRBV14 to TRBJ2-1; D is possibly TRBD1 (6 bases). Deletions cut 8 bases from V and 6 bases from J, with 11 bases between. Germline V CDR1 and CDR2: SGHDN, FVKESK. CDR3 size: 12 residues. CDR3 sequence (DNA): TGTGCCAGCGGGGGCACGGCCAATGAGCAGTTCTTC. Translated, it gives CASGGTANEQFF.

This chain links TRBV4-1 with TRBJ2-1; D is possibly TRBD1 (5 bases). With 0 bases removed from V and 2 bases from J, the gap between germline ends came to 14 bases. CDR3 length equals 17 residues. From germline, CDR1 is MGHRA and CDR2 YSYEKL. The CDR3 reads CASSQDPRQGTYNEQFF. CDR3 nucleotide sequence: TGCGCCAGCAGCCAAGACCCGCGGCAGGGAACCTACAATGAGCAGTTCTTC.